One and the same sample provided the 19 T cell receptor beta chains below, sequenced in a study of control samples from healthy donors and cancer patients (dated by TCRdb to 2019 to 2021). Receptor amplification or capture employed the immunoSEQ multiplex PCR assay. TCRdb took over this immuneACCESS table, retaining in-frame rearrangements with V and J assigned. Such tables are incomplete; in checked studies, under half of the missing clones stem from an unresolved V gene, and the remainder is unexplained. Here the sample has some 140,000 clones; roughly 92% occur a single time. About 10% of the sample comes from the top ten. Material for sequencing was blood. These receptors came from a man aged 30 to 45 in good health.

CDR3 DNA sequence: TGTGCCAGCAGTCTGGCGCTTAATCAGCCCCAGCATTTT. Protein product: CASSLALNQPQHF. The rearrangement joins TRBV28 to TRBJ1-5; D not resolved. The germline gives CDR1 MDHEN, CDR2 SYDVKM. There are 13 residues in the CDR3. The ends were cut back, 5 bases at V and 4 bases at J, with 9 bases in the middle.

CDR3 bases: TGCGCCAGCAGAACTAGCGGGGATCAAGAGACCCAGTACTTC. Protein sequence: CASRTSGDQETQYF. J is TRBJ2-5 and V is TRBV10-2; 10 nucleotides line up with TRBD2. J lost 2 bases, V lost 6 bases, and 3 bases had no gene match. Germline loops: CDR1 WSHSY, CDR2 SAAADI. This CDR3 comprises 14 residues.

This chain connects TRBV30 to TRBJ1-5; D perhaps matches TRBD1 (6 bases). The CDR3 has 13 amino acids. The V gene's germline CDR1 is GTSNPN and CDR2 SVGIG (reference sequence). The germline V and J ends were trimmed by 0 bases and 6 bases, with 9 bases remaining between them. The CDR3 sequence: CAWSVNRVQPQHF. CDR3 DNA: TGTGCCTGGAGTGTTAACAGGGTTCAGCCCCAGCATTTT.

V usage is TRBV27 and J usage is TRBJ1-2, with a possible D match to TRBD1 (5 bases). The length of the CDR3 is 13 residues. Germline values: CDR1 MNHEY, CDR2 SMNVEV (reference sequence). V shed 7 bases and J shed 8 bases, with 17 bases lying between them. For the CDR3, the DNA is TGTGCCAGCAAGGGGTCTGGTTTTTGGGGCTACACCTTC. Its protein is CASKGSGFWGYTF.

The CDR3 DNA is TGTGCCAGCTCACCACGGAGGGTGGATGAGCAGTTCTTC. As protein: CASSPRRVDEQFF. The rearrangement joins TRBV18 to TRBJ2-1; D may be TRBD2 (6 bases). Per the germline V gene, CDR1 is KGHSH and CDR2 is LQKENI. The CDR3 spans 13 residues. Trimming took 1 base from V and 8 from J, leaving 9 bases between them.

The chain recombines TRBV5-6 with TRBJ2-5; D possibly matches TRBD1 or TRBD2 (5 bases each). This CDR3 is built from 16 residues. CDR1 SGHDT and CDR2 YYEEEE come from the germline V gene. V gave up 4 bases and J gave up 5 bases, with 21 bases separating them. This chain's CDR3 is CASSGGFGLTEETQYF. DNA of the CDR3: TGTGCCAGCAGCGGGGGTTTTGGGCTTACCGAGGAGACCCAGTACTTC. The whole variable domain, filled in from reference TRBV5-6 and TRBJ2-5, reads DAGVTQSPTHLIKTRGQQVTLRCSPKSGHDTVSWYQQALGQGPQFIFQYYEEEERQRGNFPDRFSGHQFPNYSSELNVNALLLGDSALYLCASSGGFGLTEETQYFGPGTRLLVL.

The rearrangement joins TRBV7-8 to TRBJ2-2; D unresolved. V was shortened by 1 base and J by 0 bases, with 9 bases between the two germline ends. This CDR3 region has 16 residues. CDR1 and CDR2 (germline): SGHVS, FQNEAQ. The CDR3 loop reads CASSLEEHANTGELFF. CDR3 bases: TGTGCCAGCAGCTTAGAAGAGCACGCGAACACCGGGGAGCTGTTTTTT.

The chain couples TRBV7-3 to TRBJ2-1; D is possibly TRBD1 (5 bases). Germline-derived CDR1 and CDR2 are SGHTA and FQGTGA. This CDR3 is 16 amino acids long. V was pared by 5 bases and J by 7 bases, with 21 bases between. This chain's CDR3 is CASSPTQPTEPNEQFF. The DNA of the CDR3 is TGTGCCAGCAGCCCAACCCAACCGACAGAGCCTAATGAGCAGTTCTTC.

The chain is built from TRBV25-1 and TRBJ1-5; D gene uncertain. The germline gives CDR1 MGHDK, CDR2 SYGVNS. V was cut by 3 bases and J by 2 bases, with 8 bases left in between. This CDR3 region has 14 residues. The CDR3, as DNA: TGTGCCAGCAGTGACTCGGTTGGCAATCAGCCCCAGCATTTT. Its protein product is CASSDSVGNQPQHF.

The chain joins TRBV12-5 to TRBJ1-1, with D possibly TRBD1 on 5 matching bases. The CDR3 has 17 amino acids. The germline CDR1 and CDR2 sequences are LGHNT and FRNRAP. V lost 5 bases and J 0 bases, leaving 19 bases between the germline ends. CDR3 in DNA: TGTGCTAGTGGTCTTGTACCGGGACGCCGCGTGAACACTGAAGCTTTCTTT. Translation: CASGLVPGRRVNTEAFF.

A single count supports this clone. V and J are TRBV3-1 (or the pseudogene TRBV3-2) and TRBJ2-2, with no clear D. The CDR3 runs to 17 residues. The germline gives CDR1 LGHDT, CDR2 YNNKEL (reference sequence). V lost 0 bases, J lost 1 base, and 12 bases lay in between. CDR3: CASSQDLDNRNTGELFF. CDR3 coding DNA: TGTGCCAGCAGCCAAGATCTCGACAACCGGAACACCGGGGAGCTGTTTTTT.

V gene TRBV6-5 combines with J gene TRBJ1-2; D ambiguous. Trimming took off 0 bases at V and 0 bases at J, with 8 bases between the two ends. This CDR3 spans 15 amino acids. Germline V gene lookup returns CDR1 MNHEY and CDR2 SVGAGI. CDR3 sequence: CASSYSAGTNYGYTF. The CDR3 bases are TGTGCCAGCAGTTACTCTGCCGGAACTAACTATGGCTACACCTTC.

This CDR3 reads CATQQGVSTEAFF. In DNA, the CDR3 is TGTGCCACCCAACAGGGGGTGAGCACTGAAGCTTTCTTT. The genes are TRBV11-3 and TRBJ1-1, with 8 bases aligning to TRBD1. The trim removed 10 bases at V and 4 bases at J, leaving 8 bases unmatched. The CDR3 has 13 amino acids. CDR1 SGHNT and CDR2 YENEEA come from the germline V gene. The full variable domain, with the rest looked up from reference TRBV11-3 and TRBJ1-1, is EAGVVQSPRYKIIEKKQPVAFWCNPISGHNTLYWYLQNLGQGPELLIRYENEEAVDDSQLPKDRFSAERLKGVDSTLKIQPAELGDSAVYLCATQQGVSTEAFFGQGTRLTVV.

With regard to this clone: The junction does not match germline at one end; this may be a read error. V usage is TRBV28 and J usage is TRBJ1-1; D ambiguous. The germline CDR1 and CDR2 sequences are MDHEN and SYDVKM. This CDR3 has 12 residues. Here the CDR3 reads CASSWVSSEAFF. CDR3 nucleotide sequence: TGTGCCAGCAGTTGGGTGTCGTCTGAGGCTTTCTTT.

The chain recombines TRBV5-6 with TRBJ2-7, with D hard to call. This CDR3 region has 15 residues. Germline V lookup: CDR1 SGHDT, CDR2 YYEEEE. Trimming removed 0 bases at V and 0 bases at J, with 10 bases between. The CDR3 sequence is CASSLGARRSYEQYF. Written as DNA, the CDR3 is TGTGCCAGCAGCTTGGGCGCCAGACGCTCCTACGAGCAGTACTTC. The complete variable domain, with remaining parts taken from reference TRBV5-6 and TRBJ2-7, reads DAGVTQSPTHLIKTRGQQVTLRCSPKSGHDTVSWYQQALGQGPQFIFQYYEEEERQRGNFPDRFSGHQFPNYSSELNVNALLLGDSALYLCASSLGARRSYEQYFGPGTRLTVT.

On this clone itself: Distinct nucleotide sequences in the sample also encode this CDR3. The chain combines TRBV28 with TRBJ1-6; tentative D call: TRBD1 (5 bases). The CDR3 is 14 residues long. Germline lookup yields CDR1 MDHEN and CDR2 SYDVKM. V dropped 8 bases and J dropped 4 bases, with 12 bases sitting between them. The CDR3 coding sequence is TGTGCCAGCCGCGTGGGGGGGTATAATTCACCCCTCCACTTT. Protein sequence: CASRVGGYNSPLHF.

The rearrangement uses TRBV28 and TRBJ1-6; 9 positions agree with TRBD1. V shed 6 bases and J 5 bases; nucleotides not matched to a gene: 5. Germline CDR1 and CDR2: MDHEN and SYDVKM. The CDR3 sequence is 15 residues long. The CDR3 here is CASSPRDRDNSPLHF. In DNA form, the CDR3 reads TGTGCCAGCAGCCCGCGGGACAGGGATAATTCACCCCTCCACTTT.

The chain is built from TRBV5-5 and TRBJ1-3; D is undetermined. V dropped 0 bases and J dropped 0 bases, with 7 bases sitting between them. CDR1 and CDR2 from the germline V gene are SGHKS and YYEKEE (reference sequence). The CDR3 totals 15 residues. CDR3 residues: CASSLAATSGNTIYF. CDR3 DNA sequence: TGTGCCAGCAGCTTGGCTGCGACCTCTGGAAACACCATATATTTT. The whole variable domain, filled in from reference TRBV5-5 and TRBJ1-3, reads DAGVTQSPTHLIKTRGQQVTLRCSPISGHKSVSWYQQVLGQGPQFIFQYYEKEERGRGNFPDRFSARQFPNYSSELNVNALLLGDSALYLCASSLAATSGNTIYFGEGSWLTVV.

The V and J genes are TRBV5-5 and TRBJ2-7, with 13 bases aligning to TRBD2. V lost 5 bases, J lost 4 bases, and 6 bases stayed unmatched. Germline V gene sequence: CDR1 SGHKS, CDR2 YYEKEE (reference sequence). This CDR3 region has 15 residues. The CDR3: CASSWTSGSGYEQYF. CDR3 in DNA: TGTGCCAGCAGTTGGACTAGCGGGAGTGGTTACGAGCAGTACTTC.